This T cell receptor (beta chain) appears in the sequencing data of a study of regulatory T cells in long-lasting Graves disease. Overall study results and limits: New patients shared 750 to 1,000 public clonotypes, fewer than the 2,500 to 3,500 shared by persistent patients.

Specified time point: newly diagnosed GD, antithyroid drugs for less than 3 months. Making the TCR library involved RNA that had been extracted from PBMCs. This clonotype was recorded many times. What it binds is unknown. V was clipped by 9 bases and J by 5 bases; unmatched bases: 5. CDR3 length: 13 residues. Germline V gives CDR1 SGHVS, CDR2 FQNEAQ. Arm-PCR of CDR3 regions and iRepertoire HTBI primers were the basis on which TCR beta libraries were built. TCRdb re-called the multiplex PCR reads with MiXCR, one entry per CDR3 protein. The table has some 450,000 distinct CDR3 sequences, about 15% seen once. These data were also filed under a second study, of T cells in Graves' hyperthyroidism and ophthalmopathy. As that report states: For ophthalmopathy, model prediction preceded onset by a median approximately 6 months.

The sample consisted of peripheral blood mononuclear cells (PBMCs), taken at new diagnosis, from a patient treated with antithyroid drugs. The receptor comes from a woman in her twenties or thirties with Graves disease. This chain connects TRBV7-8 to TRBJ2-1, with 9 bases identical to TRBD2. CDR3: CASIAGVDNEQFF. CDR3 bases: TGTGCCAGTATAGCGGGAGTGGACAATGAGCAGTTCTTC.